A selection of T cell receptor beta chains follows, all from one sample in a study of T cell responses to AZD1222 COVID-19 vaccine. Some clones are missing from TCRdb's copy, which holds only in-frame ones; the method was immunoSEQ multiplex PCR. The repertoire has roughly 77,000 clones, about 92% of them found once; the top ten carry roughly 4.5%. The sequencing used peripheral blood, collected 28 days after the second AZD1222 dose. The receptors originated from an adult who received the AZD1222 COVID-19 vaccine. Each CDR3 is given with its conserved first and last residue. A D gene is named only where the DNA matches it firmly. For some rows the clone size is stated as once, few or many, or as a class when expanded; others skip it.

clone_size	d_call	v_call	j_call	cdr3_length	cdr3_nt	cdr3_aa
-	-	TRBV14	TRBJ1-1	16	TGTGCCAGCAGCCAAGTATTTGCAGGGTGGAACACTGAAGCTTTCTTT	CASSQVFAGWNTEAFF
-	-	TRBV5-1	TRBJ1-2	14	TGCGCCAGCAGCTTGGAACCGAGGGGAAAGGGCTACACCTTC	CASSLEPRGKGYTF
-	TRBD1	TRBV19	TRBJ2-2	16	TGTGCCAGTAGTAGCCGGGACAGGGGAATTGCGGGGGAGCTGTTTTTT	CASSSRDRGIAGELFF
-	TRBD1	TRBV6-5	TRBJ1-4	16	TGTGCCAGCAGTTACTCGTCGGGACAGAGAAATGAAAAACTGTTTTTT	CASSYSSGQRNEKLFF
-	-	TRBV12-3/TRBV12-4	TRBJ2-3	12	TGTGCCAGCAGCTACTCGCGGGCCCCCGAGTATTTT	CASSYSRAPEYF
-	-	TRBV5-1	TRBJ1-6	15	TGCGCCAGCAGCTTGGGACCCGGCGGGGATTCACCCCTCCACTTT	CASSLGPGGDSPLHF
once	-	TRBV5-1	TRBJ2-5	14	TGCGCCAGCAGCTTGGAAGGTTCTCAAGGGACCCAGTACTTC	CASSLEGSQGTQYF
-	TRBD2	TRBV10-1	TRBJ2-7	14	TGCGCCAGCAGTGCTGGGACTAGAATCCACGAGCAGTACTTC	CASSAGTRIHEQYF
-	-	TRBV5-1	TRBJ2-3	14	TGCGCCAGCAAGGGGGGGGCCGTCACAGATACGCAGTATTTT	CASKGGAVTDTQYF
-	TRBD1	TRBV7-9	TRBJ2-2	18	TGTGCCAGCAGCCCCATCCCTGGCCGGGACAGGGGATCCGGGGAGCTGTTTTTT	CASSPIPGRDRGSGELFF
-	-	TRBV19	TRBJ2-7	13	TGTGCCAGTAGTATTTCCCCCAGCCTCGAGCAGTACTTC	CASSISPSLEQYF
-	-	TRBV7-9	TRBJ1-5	15	TGTGCCAGCAGCTGGGGAAGCGGAGATGGTCAGCCCCAGCATTTT	CASSWGSGDGQPQHF
-	-	TRBV27	TRBJ1-1	17	TGTGCCAGCAGTTTATCCCCTGTAGGGGCAGAGAGGGCGTGCGCTTTCTTT	CASSLSPVGAERACAFF
-	-	TRBV7-9	TRBJ2-4	14	TGTGCCAGCAGCTTTTATCTAGCCAAAAACATTCAGTACTTC	CASSFYLAKNIQYF
-	-	TRBV11-3	TRBJ2-3	17	TGTGCCAGCAGTATCGGAACGGTGTCCGAGCACACAGATACGCAGTATTTT	CASSIGTVSEHTDTQYF
-	-	TRBV7-3	TRBJ1-3	15	TGTGCCAGCAGCTTACGGGGGGCGCAAGGAAACACCATATATTTT	CASSLRGAQGNTIYF
-	-	TRBV4-1	TRBJ1-1	15	TGCGCCAGCAGCCCAGAAAACAGGGTTTTTCCTGAAGCTTTCTTT	CASSPENRVFPEAFF
-	-	TRBV15	TRBJ2-7	15	TGTGCCACCAGCAGACCTTCGGACGGAGCCTACGAGCAGTACTTC	CATSRPSDGAYEQYF
-	TRBD1	TRBV7-9	TRBJ2-7	14	TGTGCCAGCAGCCCCCCGGACAGGGAGAACGAGCAGTACTTC	CASSPPDRENEQYF
-	-	TRBV6-5	TRBJ1-1	15	TGTGCCAGCAGCCGATCCAGGGGTGAGGACACTGAAGCTTTCTTT	CASSRSRGEDTEAFF
-	TRBD1	TRBV24-1	TRBJ2-2	20	TGTGCCACCAGTGGGCCACCCGAGGGTTGGGGACAGGGGAATTCCGGGGAGCTGTTTTTT	CATSGPPEGWGQGNSGELFF
-	TRBD1	TRBV3-1/TRBV3-2	TRBJ1-5	14	TGTGCCAGCAGCCAAGGGACAGGGGTTCAGCCCCAGCATTTT	CASSQGTGVQPQHF
-	TRBD2	TRBV7-9	TRBJ2-7	16	TGTGCCAGCAGCCCCCGGACTAGCGGGAGACCCTACGAGCAGTACTTC	CASSPRTSGRPYEQYF
-	TRBD2	TRBV27	TRBJ2-3	15	TGTGCCAGCACCCTAATGGGAGGGGACACAGATACGCAGTATTTT	CASTLMGGDTDTQYF
-	TRBD2	TRBV5-1	TRBJ2-1	14	TGCGCCAGCTCCCCGGGACTAGCGGACAATGAGCAGTTCTTC	CASSPGLADNEQFF
once	-	TRBV7-9	TRBJ2-7	14	TGTGCCAGCAGCAGTCCACCGGGCTCCAAGGAGAAGTACTTC	CASSSPPGSKEKYF
-	-	TRBV7-9	TRBJ1-2	15	TGTGCCAGCAGCTCCCTACCCCATATTAACTATGGCTACACCTTC	CASSSLPHINYGYTF
-	TRBD1	TRBV6-4	TRBJ1-1	14	TGTGCCAGCAGTCCCGACAGGGGGTCGTTTGAAGCTTTCTTT	CASSPDRGSFEAFF
-	TRBD1	TRBV7-2	TRBJ1-2	15	TGTGCCAGCAGCCCCGGGACAGGGGCCTTCTATGGCTACACCTTC	CASSPGTGAFYGYTF
-	-	TRBV30	TRBJ1-1	13	TGTGCCTGGGCAGACGGGGAGAACACTGAAGCTTTCTTT	CAWADGENTEAFF
-	TRBD2	TRBV14	TRBJ2-5	16	TGTGCCAGCAGCTTGAGAGCGGGAGGGTTCCAAGAGACCCAGTACTTC	CASSLRAGGFQETQYF
-	-	TRBV6-6	TRBJ2-7	13	TGTGCCAGCAGTGCCCCCCCCCTCTACGAGCAGTACTTC	CASSAPPLYEQYF
once	-	TRBV9	TRBJ2-3	12	TGTGCCAGCAGCGGACGTACAGATACGCAGTATTTT	CASSGRTDTQYF
-	-	TRBV5-1	TRBJ1-2	13	TGCGCCAGCAGCGAAGGGGGGGACTATGGCTACACCTTC	CASSEGGDYGYTF
once	-	TRBV5-1	TRBJ1-1	12	TGCGCCAGCAGTCCAGGGGTAACTGAAGCTTTCTTT	CASSPGVTEAFF
-	-	TRBV6-5	TRBJ1-1	11	TGTGCCAGCGTGAGGTCCGCTGAAGCTTTCTTT	CASVRSAEAFF
-	TRBD2	TRBV19	TRBJ2-1	17	TGTGCCAGTAGCCCCGTATTTCGCGGGAGGCCGGACAATGAGCAGTTCTTC	CASSPVFRGRPDNEQFF
-	TRBD2	TRBV2	TRBJ2-7	14	TGTGCCAGCAGTTCCGGGACTAGCGACTACGAGCAGTACTTC	CASSSGTSDYEQYF
once	-	TRBV19	TRBJ2-1	15	TGTGCCAGTACCTCAGACCGACAACCTAGCAATGAGCAGTTCTTC	CASTSDRQPSNEQFF
once	-	TRBV3-1/TRBV3-2	TRBJ2-3	16	TGTGCCAGCACCAAAGGGGGGCCCTCTAGCACAGATACGCAGTATTTT	CASTKGGPSSTDTQYF
-	-	TRBV6-5	TRBJ2-7	12	TGTGCCAGCCAGACAGGTTACTACGAGCAGTACTTC	CASQTGYYEQYF
-	TRBD2	TRBV10-1	TRBJ2-2	18	TGCGCCAGCAGTTCCGGGACTAGCGGCCCTTTGAACACCGGGGAGCTGTTTTTT	CASSSGTSGPLNTGELFF
-	-	TRBV3-1/TRBV3-2	TRBJ2-5	13	TGTGCCAGCAGACAGGCCCATCAAGAGACCCAGTACTTC	CASRQAHQETQYF